This T cell receptor (beta chain) was recorded in a study of response to subunit inactivated influenza vaccine. This clonotype was recorded a few times. What it binds is unknown. CDR1 is WSHSY and CDR2 is SAAADI in the germline V gene. The CDR3 is 16 residues long. Trimming at V came to 8 bases and at J to 2 bases, leaving 11 bases not matched to a gene. In TCRdb, the RT-PCR reads were re-called with MiXCR into one record per CDR3 protein. The sample includes hundreds of thousands of distinct CDR3 sequences, 25% of them seen just once. Study-wide points: Authors suggested seasonal influenza vaccinations each recruit few new T cells.

This clonotype originated in a man over 45 who received an inactivated influenza vaccine. Here the sequenced sample was CD4+ T cells sorted from PBMCs, taken less than 6 days after vaccination. V usage is TRBV10-2 and J usage is TRBJ2-4; 8 positions agree with TRBD1. CDR3 protein: CASSFGGDRTKNIQYF. CDR3 DNA sequence: TGCGCCAGCTCTTTCGGTGGGGACAGGACCAAAAACATTCAGTACTTC.